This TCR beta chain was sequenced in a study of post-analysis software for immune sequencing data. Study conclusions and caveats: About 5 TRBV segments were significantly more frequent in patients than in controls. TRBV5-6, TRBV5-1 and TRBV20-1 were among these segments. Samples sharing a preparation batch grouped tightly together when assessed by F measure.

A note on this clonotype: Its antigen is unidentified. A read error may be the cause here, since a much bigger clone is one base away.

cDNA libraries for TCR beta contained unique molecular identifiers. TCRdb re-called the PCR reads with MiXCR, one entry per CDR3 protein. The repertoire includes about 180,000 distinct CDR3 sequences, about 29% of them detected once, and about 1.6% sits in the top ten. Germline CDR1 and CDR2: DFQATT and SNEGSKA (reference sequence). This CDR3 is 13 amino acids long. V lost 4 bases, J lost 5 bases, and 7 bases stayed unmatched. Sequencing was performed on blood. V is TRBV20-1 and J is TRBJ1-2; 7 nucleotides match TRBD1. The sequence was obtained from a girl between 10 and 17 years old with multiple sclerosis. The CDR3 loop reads CSAKWGQQYGYTF. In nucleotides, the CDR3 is TGCAGTGCTAAATGGGGACAGCAATATGGCTACACCTTC.